Described below is a single T cell receptor beta chain sequence and its context. Repertoires were generated with immunoSEQ multiplex PCR, while TCRdb's copy carries only in-frame clones and drops some. The data contain approximately 230,000 clones, more than 70% of them singletons. The entry originates in a study of blood T cell repertoires in COVID-19. Study-wide context: Acute and convalescent COVID-19 samples came from the United States, Italy and Spain. PBMCs, B-cell-depleted T cells, or T cells were the source of the cDNA or gDNA that made up the material.

V lost 0 bases, J lost 4 bases, and 9 bases lay in between. Germline V CDR1 and CDR2: MRHNA, SNTAGT. This CDR3 comprises 14 residues. Seattle participants joined during active infection and were tracked over time. The chain is built from TRBV6-4 and TRBJ1-2; no clear D gene. The sequencing sample was made of peripheral blood. The clonotype was recovered from a woman aged 25 to 39 with COVID-19, enrolled during active disease. CDR3 DNA sequence: TGTGCCAGCAGTGACTCGTCGGTTAGCTATGGCTACACCTTC. This encodes CASSDSSVSYGYTF.